These 4 T cell receptor beta chains share one sample of origin, sequenced in a study of shared clonotypes between healthy human individuals. Measured with immunoSEQ multiplex PCR; TCRdb has only the in-frame clones, and not every one. The sample holds around 600,000 clones, about 97% seen once. Input material: naive CD4+ T cells sorted from blood. Subset described: CD45RA+ positively selected. These receptor sequences come from a young woman in good health.

J is TRBJ1-2 and V is TRBV19, with 8 bases identical to TRBD1. CDR1 is LNHDA, CDR2 SQIVND, per germline (reference sequence). The CDR3 is 15 amino acids. The ends lost 3 bases at V and 3 bases at J; junction bases unmatched: 6. DNA of the CDR3: TGTGCCAGTAGTATTGGGACAGGTACCGACTATGGCTACACCTTC. It codes for CASSIGTGTDYGYTF.

The genes are TRBV9 and TRBJ1-3; no firm D call. Germline V CDR1 and CDR2: SGDLS, YYNGEE. This CDR3 has 14 residues. Between the trimmed V and J ends, which lost 1 base and 0 bases, there was a span of 5 bases. CDR3 bases: TGTGCCAGCAGCGTAAGTAGCTCTGGAAACACCATATATTTT. Translating it yields CASSVSSSGNTIYF.

The genes are TRBV2 and TRBJ1-4, with 10 bases aligning to TRBD1. This CDR3 is 14 amino acids long. CDR1 and CDR2 (germline): SNHLY, FYNNEI. J was trimmed by 10 bases and V by 5 bases; bases with no gene match: 7. Written as DNA, the CDR3 is TGTGCCAGCAGTTCGTTGGACAGGGGGGGAAAACTGTTTTTT. It is translated as CASSSLDRGGKLFF.

Points on this clone: Other DNA sequences of this sample code for an identical CDR3. The CDR3 region is CASSLQGAGNTIYF. The CDR3 coding sequence is TGCGCCAGCAGCTTACAGGGGGCTGGAAACACCATATATTTT. The V gene is TRBV5-1, the J gene TRBJ1-3; 8 bases are a match to TRBD1. Germline V gives CDR1 SGHRS, CDR2 YFSETQ. This CDR3 has 14 amino acids. The J segment lost 2 bases and the V segment lost 2 bases, leaving 0 bases of the junction unmatched.